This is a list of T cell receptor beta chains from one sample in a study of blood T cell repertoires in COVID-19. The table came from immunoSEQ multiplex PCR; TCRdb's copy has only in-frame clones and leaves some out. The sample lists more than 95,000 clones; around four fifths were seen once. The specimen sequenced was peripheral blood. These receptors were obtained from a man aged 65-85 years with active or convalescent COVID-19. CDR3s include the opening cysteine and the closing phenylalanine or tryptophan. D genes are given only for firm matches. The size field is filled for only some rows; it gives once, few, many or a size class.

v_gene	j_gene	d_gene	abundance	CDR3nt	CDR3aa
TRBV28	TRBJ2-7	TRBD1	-	TGTGCCAGCACCCAGGGGGACAGGGGCTACGAGCAGTACTTC	CASTQGDRGYEQYF
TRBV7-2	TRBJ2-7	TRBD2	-	TGTGCCAGCAGCTTAGGGGCGGGGGGGGCTCCCTACGAGCAGTACTTC	CASSLGAGGAPYEQYF
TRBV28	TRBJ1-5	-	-	TGTGCCAGCAGCTCAAATTTGCACAGGCCATCCCAGCATTTT	CASSSNLHRPSQHF
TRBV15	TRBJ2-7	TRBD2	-	TGTGCCACCAGCAGAGGGCACGGACTAGCGGAGCCCTACGAGCAGTACTTC	CATSRGHGLAEPYEQYF
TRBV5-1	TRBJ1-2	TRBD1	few	TGCGCCAGCAGCTGGACAGGGGCCTATGGCTACACCTTC	CASSWTGAYGYTF
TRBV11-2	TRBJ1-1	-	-	TGTGCCAGCAGCTTAGGTGTCCAGATGAACACTGAAGCTTTCTTT	CASSLGVQMNTEAFF
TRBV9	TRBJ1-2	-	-	TGTGCCAGCAGCGTAGAGGGGGGGCGCGTCTATCGTGGCTACACCTTC	CASSVEGGRVYRGYTF
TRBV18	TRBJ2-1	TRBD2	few	TGTGCCAGCTCAAGGGTAGCGGGGGGCGATGAGCAGTTCTTC	CASSRVAGGDEQFF
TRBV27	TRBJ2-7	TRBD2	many	TGTGCCAGCAGTAACACTAGCGGGATTTACCTAAATGAGCAGTACTTC	CASSNTSGIYLNEQYF
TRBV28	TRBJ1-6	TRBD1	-	TGTGCCAGCAGTCCGGGGACAGATAGGAATTCACCCCTCCACTTT	CASSPGTDRNSPLHF
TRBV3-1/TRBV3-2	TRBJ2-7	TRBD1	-	TGTGCCAGCAGCCAAAGGGGGCAAATCCGAAAACAGTACTTC	CASSQRGQIRKQYF
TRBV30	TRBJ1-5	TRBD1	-	TGTGCCTGGAAGGACAGGGGTGATCAGCCCCAGCATTTT	CAWKDRGDQPQHF
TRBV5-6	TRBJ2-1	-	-	TGTGCCAGCAGCATCGGGGGTGAGCAGTTCTTC	CASSIGGEQFF
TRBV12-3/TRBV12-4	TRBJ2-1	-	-	TGTGCCAGCAACCAAGGGAGTGGTGAGCAGTTCTTC	CASNQGSGEQFF
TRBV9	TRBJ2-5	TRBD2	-	TGTGCCAGCAGCGTAGGGAATGTAGGGACTAGCGGGGGGACGAAAGAGACCCAGTACTTC	CASSVGNVGTSGGTKETQYF
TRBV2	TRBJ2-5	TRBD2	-	TGTGCCAGCAGTGACTCACTAGCGGGAGTCGGGACCCAGTACTTC	CASSDSLAGVGTQYF
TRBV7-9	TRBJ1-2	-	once	TGTGCCAGCAGCTTTCAAGGGAGTGATGGCTACACCTTC	CASSFQGSDGYTF
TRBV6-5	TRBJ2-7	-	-	TGTGCCAGCAGTTTGAGGGGAGGCCGCTACGAGCAGTACTTC	CASSLRGGRYEQYF
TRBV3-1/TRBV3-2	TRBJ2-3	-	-	TGTGCCAGCAGCCAAGAGGGCGGAGGTAGTACAGATACGCAGTATTTT	CASSQEGGGSTDTQYF
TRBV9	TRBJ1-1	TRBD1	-	TGTGCCAGCAAGGGACAGGCGAACACTGAAGCTTTCTTT	CASKGQANTEAFF
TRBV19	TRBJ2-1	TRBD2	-	TGTGCCAGTAGGGCTGGACTAGATTCCTACAATGAGCAGTTCTTC	CASRAGLDSYNEQFF
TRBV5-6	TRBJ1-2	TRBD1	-	TGTGCCAGCAGCAGGGGACAGCTTACTAACTATGGCTACACCTTC	CASSRGQLTNYGYTF
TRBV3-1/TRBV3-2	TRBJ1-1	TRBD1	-	TGTGCCAGCAGCGGGAATCCAGGGGGTGAGGTGGGAGCTTTCTTT	CASSGNPGGEVGAFF
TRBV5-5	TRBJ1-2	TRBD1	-	TGTGCCAGCAGCTTGGGGGCCGCAGGGGGCGTCTATGGCTACACCTTC	CASSLGAAGGVYGYTF
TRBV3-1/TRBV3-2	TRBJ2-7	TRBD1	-	TGTGCCAGCAGCCCGGACAGGGCCACCTACGAGCAGTACTTC	CASSPDRATYEQYF
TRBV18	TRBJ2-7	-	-	TGTGCCAGCTCGTCCGACAGAGTGGACTACGAGCAGTACTTC	CASSSDRVDYEQYF
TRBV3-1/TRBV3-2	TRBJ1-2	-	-	TGTGCCAGCAGCCAAACCGAACAGGGTTGTGGCTACACCTTC	CASSQTEQGCGYTF
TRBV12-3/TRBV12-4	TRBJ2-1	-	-	TGTGCCAGCAACAAACAGGGCTACAATGAGCAGTTCTTC	CASNKQGYNEQFF
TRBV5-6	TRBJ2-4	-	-	TGTGCCAGCAGCTTTGGGCCCAACATTCAGTACTTC	CASSFGPNIQYF
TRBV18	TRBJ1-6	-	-	TGTGCCAGCTCCCCACGAGAGAGGGTCTCCCTCCACTTT	CASSPRERVSLHF
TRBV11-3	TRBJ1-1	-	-	TGTGCCAGCAGCATAATACAGGGTCTCGCTGAAGCTTTCTTT	CASSIIQGLAEAFF
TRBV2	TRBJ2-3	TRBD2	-	TGTGCCAGCAGTGATCGCGGGAGGAGCACAGATACGCAGTATTTT	CASSDRGRSTDTQYF
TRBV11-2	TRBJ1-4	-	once	TGTGCCAGCAGCTTAGACAGTGTTAATGAAAAACTGTTTTTT	CASSLDSVNEKLFF
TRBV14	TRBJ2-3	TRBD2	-	TGTGCCAGCAGAGGGAGCGGGAGTGGCACAGATACGCAGTATTTT	CASRGSGSGTDTQYF
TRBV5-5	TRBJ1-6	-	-	TGTGCCAGCAGTAACACAGGGTTATATAATTCACCCCTCCACTTT	CASSNTGLYNSPLHF